These 20 T cell receptor beta chains came from one sample sequenced in a study of blood T cell repertoires in COVID-19. Generated by immunoSEQ multiplex PCR, the TCRdb table keeps only in-frame clones and is missing some. Among 53,000 or so clones listed, around nine tenths were seen once. The specimen was peripheral blood. These TCRs come from a man older than 75 with acute or convalescent COVID-19.

The rearrangement links TRBV9 to TRBJ2-7; weak D call: TRBD2 (6 bases). The germline V gene has CDR1 SGDLS and CDR2 YYNGEE. Deletions cut 0 bases from V and 4 bases from J, with 14 bases between. The CDR3 totals 15 residues. The CDR3 protein is CASSVDSGPYYEQYF. CDR3 sequence (DNA): TGTGCCAGCAGCGTAGACAGCGGGCCTTATTACGAGCAGTACTTC.

The genes are TRBV9 and TRBJ2-5; no firm D call. Germline V gene data show CDR1 as SGDLS and CDR2 as YYNGEE. The V end was cut by 0 bases, the J end by 5 bases, with 11 bases between. This CDR3 region has 14 residues. The CDR3 region is CASSVGRSGETQYF. The CDR3 DNA reads TGTGCCAGCAGCGTAGGTCGGTCAGGCGAGACCCAGTACTTC.

CDR3 coding DNA: TGTGCCAGCAGCGTAGACTTCCGGAGGAACACTGAAGCTTTCTTT. This gives the protein CASSVDFRRNTEAFF. The chain joins TRBV9 to TRBJ1-1; unclear D gene. Trimming cost V 0 bases and J 1 base, with 10 bases left between them. Germline V gene sequence: CDR1 SGDLS, CDR2 YYNGEE. The CDR3 sequence is 15 residues long. The whole variable domain, filled in from reference TRBV9 and TRBJ1-1, reads DSGVTQTPKHLITATGQRVTLRCSPRSGDLSVYWYQQSLDQGLQFLIQYYNGEERAKGNILERFSAQQFPDLHSELNLSSLELGDSALYFCASSVDFRRNTEAFFGQGTRLTVV.

The chain employs TRBV10-3 and TRBJ2-3; 7 bases map to TRBD1. The CDR3 sequence is 15 residues long. Looked up from germline, CDR1 is ENHRY and CDR2 is SYGVKD. The trim removed 6 bases at V and 2 bases at J, leaving 8 bases unmatched. The CDR3 coding sequence is TGTGCCATCAGAACGCGGACAGGAAACACAGATACGCAGTATTTT. Translation gives CAIRTRTGNTDTQYF.

This chain joins TRBV29-1 and TRBJ2-1; D is possibly TRBD1 (5 bases). The CDR3 contains 13 residues. Germline CDR1 SQVTM, CDR2 ANQGSEA. The ends were cut back, 4 bases at V and 9 bases at J, with 16 bases in the middle. CDR3 nucleotides: TGCAGCGTTGCTGGGCAGGGCTCAGGTGAGCAGTTCTTC. It codes for CSVAGQGSGEQFF.

The CDR3 is CAWSVYREGYTF. The CDR3 coding sequence is TGTGCCTGGAGTGTATACAGGGAGGGCTACACCTTC. V is TRBV30 and J is TRBJ1-2, with D possibly TRBD1 on 6 matching bases. Germline V lookup: CDR1 GTSNPN, CDR2 SVGIG (reference sequence). Trimming left V 0 bases short and J 8 bases short, with 10 bases between. This CDR3 has 12 amino acids.

J is TRBJ2-1 and V is TRBV4-1; 8 bases align to TRBD1. Germline CDR1 is MGHRA and CDR2 is YSYEKL. With V trimmed by 4 bases and J by 7 bases, 6 bases remained unmatched. The CDR3 runs 14 residues. The CDR3 sequence: CASSPPRTGNEQFF. The CDR3, as DNA: TGCGCCAGCAGCCCGCCAAGGACAGGGAATGAGCAGTTCTTC.

The J gene is TRBJ1-2, the V gene TRBV10-2; D call uncertain. CDR3 length equals 11 residues. The V gene's germline CDR1 is WSHSY and CDR2 SAAADI. Trimming left V 0 bases short and J 12 bases short, with 8 bases between. DNA for the CDR3: TGCGCCAGCAGTGAGTCCCTCTTTCACACCTTC. Amino acid sequence: CASSESLFHTF.

The chain has TRBV27 and TRBJ2-7; 11 nucleotides agree with TRBD1. Germline CDR1 is MNHEY and CDR2 is SMNVEV (reference sequence). This CDR3 comprises 16 residues. V trimming: 0 bases; J trimming: 1 base; junction bases outside the gene matches: 2. The CDR3 sequence is CASSLSGTGGSYEQYF. For the CDR3, the DNA is TGTGCCAGCAGTTTATCCGGGACAGGGGGATCCTACGAGCAGTACTTC.

The chain is built from TRBV7-8 and TRBJ1-1, with D maybe TRBD1 (5 bases). This CDR3 contains 16 residues. Germline V gene data show CDR1 as SGHVS and CDR2 as FQNEAQ. V was pared by 1 base and J by 0 bases, with 12 bases between. In nucleotides, the CDR3 is TGTGCCAGCAGCTTAGTCCAGGGACTCATGAACACTGAAGCTTTCTTT. Translating it yields CASSLVQGLMNTEAFF.

The chain is built from TRBV7-9 and TRBJ2-5; 7 bases are a match to TRBD1. Germline CDR1 reads SEHNR; CDR2 reads FQNEAQ (reference sequence). J was trimmed by 1 base and V by 1 base; bases with no gene match: 0. The CDR3 is 14 amino acids. CDR3 nucleotides: TGTGCCAGCAGCTTAGGGACAGGCCAAGAGACCCAGTACTTC. Amino acid sequence: CASSLGTGQETQYF.

This sequence joins TRBV15 and TRBJ2-7; possible D gene TRBD1, 5 bases. This CDR3 comprises 13 residues. Germline CDR1 and CDR2: LNHNV and YYDKDF (reference sequence). V was clipped by 3 bases and J by 5 bases, with 11 bases between them. In DNA form, the CDR3 reads TGTGCCACCAGCAGGAGACAGATCGACGAGCAGTACTTC. Protein sequence: CATSRRQIDEQYF.

The V gene is TRBV28, the J gene TRBJ1-4, with D perhaps matching TRBD1 (6 bases). The CDR3 runs 14 residues. V shed 5 bases and J shed 4 bases, with 11 bases lying between them. Germline assignment: CDR1 MDHEN and CDR2 SYDVKM. The CDR3 DNA reads TGTGCCAGCAGTAGAGGACAGAATAATGAAAAACTGTTTTTT. Amino acids: CASSRGQNNEKLFF.

J is TRBJ2-5 and V is TRBV3-1 (or the pseudogene TRBV3-2); 10 bases map to TRBD2. In germline, CDR1 is LGHDT, CDR2 YNNKEL (reference sequence). Losses at the gene ends were 2 bases for V and 5 bases for J; bases not matched to a gene: 5. CDR3 length: 15 residues. The CDR3 spells CASSQQAGGHETQYF. The CDR3 DNA follows: TGTGCCAGCAGCCAACAAGCGGGGGGGCACGAGACCCAGTACTTC.

The chain employs TRBV5-5 and TRBJ1-6, with 11 bases that match TRBD1. With 9 bases clipped from V and 8 bases from J, the junction kept 7 bases outside the gene matches. Per germline, CDR1 SGHKS and CDR2 YYEKEE (reference sequence). The CDR3 spans 14 residues. The DNA for the CDR3 is TGTGCCACCGGGTCGGGACAGGGGGATTCACCCCTCCACTTT. Translation gives CATGSGQGDSPLHF.

This clone was counted only a few times. The chain is built from TRBV10-2 and TRBJ2-7, with 7 bases aligning to TRBD1. Germline values: CDR1 WSHSY, CDR2 SAAADI. This CDR3 is 11 amino acids long. J lost 3 bases, V lost 10 bases, and 3 bases had no gene match. CDR3: CATTGNYEQYF. In nucleotides, the CDR3 is TGCGCCACGACAGGGAACTACGAGCAGTACTTC.

This chain uses TRBV7-2 with TRBJ1-1, with D maybe TRBD1 (6 bases). Germline loops: CDR1 SGHTA, CDR2 FQGNSA. V lost 2 bases to trimming and J lost 1 base, with 8 bases between them. There are 14 residues in the CDR3. The CDR3 DNA is TGTGCCAGCAGCTTATCGGGACAGAACACTGAAGCTTTCTTT. Translating it yields CASSLSGQNTEAFF.

The V call is TRBV5-6, the J call TRBJ2-4; tentatively, D is TRBD2 (6 bases). The CDR3 is 14 amino acids. V was cut by 4 bases and J by 6 bases, with 14 bases left in between. Germline CDR1 and CDR2: SGHDT and YYEEEE. The CDR3 DNA is TGTGCCAGCAGCCCGACCGCGCGGGGAAACATTCAGTACTTC. Translation: CASSPTARGNIQYF. The variable domain in full, with the rest retrieved from reference TRBV5-6 and TRBJ2-4, is DAGVTQSPTHLIKTRGQQVTLRCSPKSGHDTVSWYQQALGQGPQFIFQYYEEEERQRGNFPDRFSGHQFPNYSSELNVNALLLGDSALYLCASSPTARGNIQYFGAGTRLSVL.

This rearrangement joins TRBV30 to TRBJ1-3; D gene uncertain. The germline V gene has CDR1 GTSNPN and CDR2 SVGIG (reference sequence). V was trimmed by 2 bases and J by 1 base, leaving 3 bases between them. The CDR3 spans 12 residues. The CDR3 reads CAWSQSGNTIYF. Here the CDR3 DNA reads TGTGCCTGGAGTCAGTCTGGAAACACCATATATTTT.

This clone was recorded only once. V gene TRBV27 combines with J gene TRBJ1-3; D gene uncertain. The CDR3 has 14 amino acids. The germline V gene encodes CDR1 MNHEY and CDR2 SMNVEV (reference sequence). The ends were cut back, 3 bases at V and 0 bases at J, with 6 bases in the middle. The CDR3 region is CASSFSVSGNTIYF. CDR3 DNA: TGTGCCAGCAGTTTTTCAGTCTCTGGAAACACCATATATTTT.